Presented here are 11 T cell receptor beta chains from one specimen sequenced in a study of T cell repertoires in cytomegalovirus infection. MiXCR, run by TCRdb on the reads, gives a single entry per CDR3 protein. Here the sample spans more than 650,000 distinct CDR3 sequences, 35% to 45% being singletons. The sample comprised PBMCs. These receptors all come from a human donor in good health (CMV status not recorded). Some clones in this sample may be carry-over from other donors' samples.

At least ten counts were recorded for this clonotype. The J gene is TRBJ2-7, the V gene TRBV6-6; no reliable D call. The CDR3 length is 15 residues. The germline V gene has CDR1 MNHNY and CDR2 SVGAGI (reference sequence). Trimming took off 6 bases at V and 0 bases at J, with 15 bases between the two ends. The CDR3: CASRGPGLGSYEQYF. CDR3 bases: TGTGCCAGCAGGGGCCCGGGTTTGGGCTCCTACGAGCAGTACTTC.

The chain combines TRBV7-6 with TRBJ1-5; D is unresolved. V was pared by 4 bases and J by 5 bases, with 9 bases between. The germline CDR1 and CDR2 sequences are SGHVS and FNYEAQ. The CDR3 consists of 13 residues. The CDR3 here is CASSSGAYQPQHF. In DNA form, the CDR3 reads TGTGCCAGCAGCTCGGGTGCATATCAGCCCCAGCATTTT.

This CDR3 reads CAIRTANTGELFF. The CDR3 DNA reads as TGTGCCATCAGGACAGCCAACACCGGGGAGCTGTTTTTT. The chain couples TRBV10-3 to TRBJ2-2; D perhaps matches TRBD1 (5 bases). V lost 6 bases, J lost 2 bases, and 7 bases lay in between. The CDR3 is 13 residues long. Germline CDR1 ENHRY, CDR2 SYGVKD.

Details on this clonotype: A read error is likely, as this CDR3 ends without the conserved phenylalanine or tryptophan. The chain employs TRBV28 and TRBJ2-5; D is unresolved. Germline V gene lookup returns CDR1 MDHEN and CDR2 SYDVKM. V gave up 1 base and J gave up 5 bases, with 14 bases separating them. The CDR3 totals 15 residues. CDR3 DNA sequence: TGTGCCAGCAGTTTATCCGCAAGCCCGGAGGAGACCCAGTACTTA. This encodes CASSLSASPEETQYL.

This clonotype came up a few times. The rearrangement joins TRBV7-6 to TRBJ2-7, with 10 bases identical to TRBD1. V was clipped by 3 bases and J by 1 base; unmatched bases: 6. CDR1 SGHVS and CDR2 FNYEAQ come from the germline V gene. This CDR3 has 16 residues. The CDR3 DNA is TGTGCCAGCAGCTTTGAACCGGGACAGGGGTCCTACGAGCAGTACTTC. This gives the protein CASSFEPGQGSYEQYF.

The V call is TRBV29-1, the J call TRBJ1-1; 7 bases are a match to TRBD1. V lost 4 bases to trimming and J lost 2 bases; unmatched junction nucleotides: 4. The length of the CDR3 is 13 residues. Per the germline V gene, CDR1 is SQVTM and CDR2 is ANQGSEA. The CDR3 protein is CSVGGGINTEAFF. In DNA, the CDR3 is TGCAGCGTTGGAGGGGGCATTAACACTGAAGCTTTCTTT. Looking up the rest from reference TRBV29-1 and TRBJ1-1 gives the full variable domain: SAVISQKPSRDICQRGTSLTIQCQVDSQVTMMFWYRQQPGQSLTLIATANQGSEATYESGFVIDKFPISRPNLTFSTLTVSNMSPEDSSIYLCSVGGGINTEAFFGQGTRLTVV.

The chain links TRBV28 to TRBJ1-1, with D possibly being TRBD1 (6 bases). CDR1 MDHEN and CDR2 SYDVKM come from the germline V gene. V lost 2 bases to trimming and J lost 10 bases, with 20 bases between them. This CDR3 has 15 amino acids. The CDR3 bases are TGTGCCAGCAGTTTACCGGCCACGGGGGGCGGTCGAGCTTTCTTT. This translates into CASSLPATGGGRAFF. The full variable domain, with the rest looked up from reference TRBV28 and TRBJ1-1, is DVKVTQSSRYLVKRTGEKVFLECVQDMDHENMFWYRQDPGLGLRLIYFSYDVKMKEKGDIPEGYSVSREKKERFSLILESASTNQTSMYLCASSLPATGGGRAFFGQGTRLTVV.

The V gene is TRBV6-5, the J gene TRBJ2-6; perhaps TRBD2 as D (5 bases). With 4 bases removed from V and 3 bases from J, the gap between germline ends came to 7 bases. Germline V lookup: CDR1 MNHEY, CDR2 SVGAGI. The CDR3 length is 14 residues. The DNA of the CDR3 is TGTGCCAGCAGTTCGGGGATTGGGGCCAACGTCCTGACTTTC. Translating it yields CASSSGIGANVLTF.

This chain joins TRBV11-2 and TRBJ1-4; D might be TRBD1 (5 bases). This CDR3 comprises 15 residues. Germline V gene lookup returns CDR1 SGHAT and CDR2 FQNNGV. Deletions cut 0 bases from V and 3 bases from J, with 8 bases between. CDR3 bases: TGTGCCAGCAGCTTAGATCGGGGGGCTAATGAAAAACTGTTTTTT. It codes for CASSLDRGANEKLFF.

This clonotype showed up many times. The genes are TRBV7-9 and TRBJ1-2; D is ambiguous. Germline CDR1 and CDR2: SEHNR and FQNEAQ (reference sequence). The CDR3 runs 18 residues. V was clipped by 5 bases and J by 3 bases, with 25 bases between them. The CDR3 region has the DNA TGTGCCAGCAGCATCGTGGGCGCCTCTGGGAGCCTCTACTATGGCTACACCTTC. Amino acids: CASSIVGASGSLYYGYTF. The full variable domain, completed using reference TRBV7-9 and TRBJ1-2, is DTGVSQNPRHKITKRGQNVTFRCDPISEHNRLYWYRQTLGQGPEFLTYFQNEAQLEKSRLLSDRFSAERPKGSFSTLEIQRTEQGDSAMYLCASSIVGASGSLYYGYTFGSGTRLTVV.

Notes on this clonotype: A read error is likely, as this CDR3 ends without the conserved phenylalanine or tryptophan. V usage is TRBV5-6 and J usage is TRBJ2-3; 8 nucleotides agree with TRBD1. Trimming cost V 0 bases and J 5 bases; bases outside gene matches: 5. This CDR3 is 15 amino acids long. CDR1 and CDR2 from the germline V gene are SGHDT and YYEEEE. The CDR3 sequence: CASSLGQGLIDTQYC. The CDR3 DNA follows: TGTGCCAGCAGCTTGGGACAGGGGCTTATAGATACGCAGTATTGT.